This TCR beta chain is drawn from a study of T cells in Graves' hyperthyroidism and ophthalmopathy. Study-wide points: In validation, the model predicted ophthalmopathy. These predictions came a median about 6.8 months before onset. Among clonotypes expanded in thyroid above 0.001, most were also found in blood.

Germline assignment: CDR1 DFQATT and CDR2 SNEGSKA (reference sequence). CDR3 length equals 15 residues. V lost 3 bases and J 0 bases, leaving 14 bases between the germline ends. This clonotype was recorded at least ten times. The antigen remains undetermined. Amplified TCR beta CDR3 regions derived from RNA transcripts. Carried out on the TCR CDR3, a first-round RT-PCR used the HTBI primer set. TCRdb re-analysed the multiplex PCR reads in MiXCR, keeping a single row per CDR3 protein. Of 490,000 or so distinct CDR3 sequences in the sample, about 15% are singletons; the top ten hold about 29%. Enrolled ophthalmopathy patients presented with a Clinical Activity Score of at least 3, a NOSPECS grade of at least 4, and disease duration under 3 months. Uncontrolled infections, other autoimmune diseases, pregnancy or lactation led to exclusion of patients.

This sequence originates from a woman aged 30 to 39 with Graves' ophthalmopathy. The sequencing input was blood. The rearrangement joins TRBV20-1 to TRBJ1-1; D might be TRBD1 (5 bases). The CDR3 region has the DNA TGCAGTGCTAGTAGGATAGGGGATGTGAACACTGAAGCTTTCTTT. Translated: CSASRIGDVNTEAFF.